A selection of T cell receptor beta chains follows, all from one sample in a study of shared clonotypes between healthy human individuals. Measured with immunoSEQ multiplex PCR; TCRdb has only the in-frame clones, and not every one. The table includes about 600,000 clones, roughly 98% detected once. The sample comprised naive CD8+ T cells sorted from blood. Receptors originate from a man in his thirties or forties in good health. The CDR3 runs from the conserved cysteine through the conserved F or W. Each record gives: D gene, V gene, clone size, J gene, CDR3 protein, CDR3 DNA. D genes are given only for firm matches. Expanded clones get a size class; other rows say once, few or many, or leave the size out.

TRBD2	TRBV7-9	.	TRBJ2-3	CASSPTILAGVTDTQYF	TGTGCCAGCAGCCCTACGATCCTAGCGGGAGTCACAGATACGCAGTATTTT
TRBD1	TRBV7-6	.	TRBJ2-7	CASSHRDRGSYEQYF	TGTGCCAGCAGCCACCGGGACAGGGGCTCCTACGAGCAGTACTTC
TRBD2	TRBV19	.	TRBJ2-1	CASSIWAGVAYNEQFF	TGTGCCAGTAGTATATGGGCGGGAGTGGCCTACAATGAGCAGTTCTTC
.	TRBV15	.	TRBJ2-7	CATRDPRGSDEQYF	TGTGCCACCAGAGATCCAAGGGGGAGTGACGAGCAGTACTTC
TRBD2	TRBV25-1	.	TRBJ2-1	CASSESPRGLAEYNEQFF	TGTGCCAGCAGTGAAAGCCCCAGAGGGCTAGCGGAATACAATGAGCAGTTCTTC
.	TRBV18	.	TRBJ2-7	CASSPGGHGSYEQYF	TGTGCCAGCTCACCGGGGGGGCACGGCAGCTACGAGCAGTACTTC
TRBD1	TRBV11-2	.	TRBJ2-7	CASSFGTGDYEQYF	TGTGCCAGCAGCTTCGGGACAGGGGACTACGAGCAGTACTTC
TRBD1	TRBV11-2	.	TRBJ2-7	CASSLGQSYEQYF	TGTGCCAGCAGCTTGGGACAGTCTTACGAGCAGTACTTC
TRBD1	TRBV12-5	once	TRBJ1-1	CASGLVGTGSTEAFF	TGTGCTAGTGGTTTGGTTGGGACAGGGTCCACTGAAGCTTTCTTT
.	TRBV7-9	.	TRBJ2-7	CASTSGARAYEQYF	TGTGCCAGCACCTCCGGGGCAAGGGCCTACGAGCAGTACTTC
.	TRBV6-5	.	TRBJ2-4	CASSGAVSGNIQYF	TGTGCCAGCAGTGGGGCCGTTAGCGGAAACATTCAGTACTTC
TRBD1	TRBV27	.	TRBJ1-1	CASSNRGGYTEAFF	TGTGCCAGCAGCAACAGGGGGGGATACACTGAAGCTTTCTTT
.	TRBV6-5	.	TRBJ1-1	CASSYETGNTEAFF	TGTGCCAGCAGTTACGAGACGGGGAACACTGAAGCTTTCTTT
.	TRBV10-1	.	TRBJ1-1	CASSDPGVTEAFF	TGCGCCAGCAGTGACCCGGGAGTTACTGAAGCTTTCTTT
TRBD2	TRBV4-1	.	TRBJ2-5	CASSQLSGLIQETQYF	TGCGCCAGCAGCCAATTATCGGGACTAATACAAGAGACCCAGTACTTC
.	TRBV27	.	TRBJ1-2	CASSGDAENYGYTF	TGTGCCAGCAGTGGAGACGCGGAAAACTATGGCTACACCTTC
.	TRBV27	.	TRBJ2-5	CASSFSPGPSTETQYF	TGTGCCAGCAGTTTCAGCCCGGGACCATCAACGGAGACCCAGTACTTC
TRBD1	TRBV4-3	.	TRBJ2-5	CASSQDWTGETQYF	TGCGCCAGCAGCCAAGATTGGACAGGGGAGACCCAGTACTTC
TRBD1	TRBV25-1	.	TRBJ2-5	CASSEGQGVWETQYF	TGTGCCAGCAGTGAGGGACAGGGGGTTTGGGAGACCCAGTACTTC
.	TRBV11-2	.	TRBJ2-7	CASSLGTSYEQYF	TGTGCCAGCAGCCTCGGGACATCCTACGAGCAGTACTTC
.	TRBV9	.	TRBJ1-2	CASSTGRWGYTF	TGTGCCAGCAGCACAGGACGGTGGGGCTACACCTTC
.	TRBV7-9	.	TRBJ2-1	CASSLSSISSYNEQFF	TGTGCCAGCAGCTTATCATCGATAAGCTCCTACAATGAGCAGTTCTTC
TRBD2	TRBV7-9	.	TRBJ2-2	CASSHRGLAGVLTGELFF	TGTGCCAGCAGCCACAGGGGCCTAGCGGGAGTACTCACCGGGGAGCTGTTTTTT
.	TRBV5-1	.	TRBJ2-2	CASSWGHSMGELFF	TGCGCCAGCAGCTGGGGTCATTCGATGGGGGAGCTGTTTTTT
.	TRBV6-6	.	TRBJ2-5	CASKVRGLQETQYF	TGTGCCAGCAAGGTACGGGGCTTACAAGAGACCCAGTACTTC
.	TRBV15	once	TRBJ2-1	CATSRDHGSSYNEQFF	TGTGCCACCAGCAGAGACCACGGGAGCTCCTACAATGAGCAGTTCTTC
TRBD1	TRBV11-2	.	TRBJ2-7	CASSQPGTAYEQYF	TGTGCCAGCAGCCAACCCGGGACAGCCTACGAGCAGTACTTC
TRBD1	TRBV9	.	TRBJ1-4	CASSATGSNEKLFF	TGTGCCAGCAGCGCGACAGGGTCTAATGAAAAACTGTTTTTT
TRBD1	TRBV7-6	.	TRBJ1-2	CASSGDRTHGYTF	TGTGCCAGCAGCGGGGACAGGACCCATGGCTACACCTTC
.	TRBV11-2	.	TRBJ2-1	CASSRNEQFF	TGTGCCAGCAGTCGGAATGAGCAGTTCTTC
.	TRBV27	.	TRBJ2-3	CASSLSPSTQYF	TGTGCCAGCAGTTTATCGCCGTCTACGCAGTATTTT
TRBD2	TRBV7-8	.	TRBJ2-1	CASSSGGLNPNEQFF	TGTGCCAGCAGCTCGGGGGGGCTGAATCCCAATGAGCAGTTCTTC
TRBD2	TRBV7-2	.	TRBJ2-5	CASSPVPSGIGVETQYF	TGTGCCAGCAGCCCCGTCCCTAGCGGGATCGGGGTGGAGACCCAGTACTTC